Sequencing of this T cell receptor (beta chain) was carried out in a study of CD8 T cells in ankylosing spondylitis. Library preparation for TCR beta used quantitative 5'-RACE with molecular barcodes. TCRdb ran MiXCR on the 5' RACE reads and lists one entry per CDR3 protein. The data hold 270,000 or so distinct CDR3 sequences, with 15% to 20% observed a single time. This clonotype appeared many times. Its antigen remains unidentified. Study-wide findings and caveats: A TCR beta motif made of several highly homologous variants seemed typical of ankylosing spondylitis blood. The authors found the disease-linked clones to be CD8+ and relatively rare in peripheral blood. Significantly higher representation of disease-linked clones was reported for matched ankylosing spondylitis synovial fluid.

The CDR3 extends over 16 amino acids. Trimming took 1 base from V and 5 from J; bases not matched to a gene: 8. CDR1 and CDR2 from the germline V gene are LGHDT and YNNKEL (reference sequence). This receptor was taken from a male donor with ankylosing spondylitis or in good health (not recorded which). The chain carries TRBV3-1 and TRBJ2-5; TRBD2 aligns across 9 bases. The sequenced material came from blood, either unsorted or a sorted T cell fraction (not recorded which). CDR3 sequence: CASSQVLREGQETQYF. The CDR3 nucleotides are TGTGCCAGCAGCCAAGTATTGCGGGAGGGCCAGGAGACCCAGTACTTC.